This T cell receptor (beta chain) was identified in a study of blood T cell repertoires in COVID-19. Across the whole study: COVID-19 samples, acute and convalescent, were from the United States, Italy and Spain. T cells, B-cell-depleted T cells, or PBMCs provided the cDNA or gDNA that served as material.

Authors' methods: Nucleated cell counts were estimated from reference gene primer amplification. Measured with immunoSEQ multiplex PCR; TCRdb has only the in-frame clones, and not every one. The DNA gave D and trimming, while V, J and clone size come from that table. The table shows 150,000 to 180,000 clones, with 80% to 90% occurring only once. The CDR3 has 16 amino acids. V shed 3 bases, J shed 4 bases, and the junction held 7 bases outside the gene matches. CDR1 and CDR2 (germline): LGHDT, YNNKEL (reference sequence). Sequenced: peripheral blood. This TCR was recovered from a woman in her thirties or forties with acute or convalescent COVID-19. J is TRBJ2-7 and V is TRBV3-1 (or the pseudogene TRBV3-2); 12 bases are a match to TRBD1. CDR3 nucleotide sequence: TGTGCCAGCAGCCACAGCCCGGGACAGGGGGCTTACGAGCAGTACTTC. It is translated as CASSHSPGQGAYEQYF.